The 15 T cell receptor beta chains below were found in one sample sequenced in a study of regulatory T cells in long-lasting Graves disease. Arm-PCR with iRepertoire HTBI primers amplified the CDR3 regions for these TCR beta libraries. Via MiXCR, TCRdb re-called the multiplex PCR reads, giving one row per CDR3 protein. The table shows approximately 400,000 distinct CDR3 sequences, with roughly 25% occurring only once. Time point noted: persistent/refractory GD, antithyroid drugs over 5 years with positive TRAb. Generation of the TCR library employed RNA extracted from PBMCs. Source: peripheral blood mononuclear cells (PBMCs), taken when the disease was refractory, from a patient treated with antithyroid drugs. All receptors come from a woman aged 40 to 49 with Graves disease.

J is TRBJ2-7 and V is TRBV19; TRBD2 matches 16 bases. Germline CDR1 and CDR2: LNHDA and SQIVND (reference sequence). V trimming: 6 bases; J trimming: 4 bases; junction bases outside the gene matches: 3. CDR3 length: 15 amino acids. CDR3 protein: CASSMGLAGGYEQYF. The CDR3 coding sequence is TGTGCCAGTAGCATGGGACTAGCGGGAGGGTACGAGCAGTACTTC.

This clonotype was seen many times. The rearrangement joins TRBV12-3 or TRBV12-4 to TRBJ1-5; 11 bases align to TRBD1. Trimming removed 6 bases from V and 7 bases from J; junction bases left unmatched: 5. The CDR3 consists of 14 residues. The chain's CDR3 is CASSRTGGGQPQHF. The DNA of the CDR3 is TGTGCCAGCAGCCGGACAGGGGGCGGACAGCCCCAGCATTTT.

The table lists this clonotype with many counts. The V gene is TRBV28, the J gene TRBJ1-6; no definite D call. Germline CDR1 and CDR2: MDHEN and SYDVKM. V lost 2 bases and J lost 10, with 9 bases in between. This CDR3 is 13 amino acids long. The CDR3 coding sequence is TGTGCCAGCAGTTTACCGCTTAGGTCACCCCTCCACTTT. It translates to CASSLPLRSPLHF.

This clonotype has ten or more counts. CDR3 in amino acids: CSARGIGRDLFEAFF. DNA for the CDR3: TGCAGTGCTAGAGGGATCGGCAGGGACCTCTTCGAAGCTTTCTTT. This chain joins TRBV20-1 and TRBJ1-1; D might be TRBD1 (5 bases). The germline V and J ends were trimmed by 1 base and 8 bases, with 20 bases remaining between them. The CDR3 runs 15 residues. CDR1 is DFQATT and CDR2 is SNEGSKA in the germline V gene (reference sequence).

The chain recombines TRBV19 with TRBJ2-1, with 10 positions matching TRBD2. The germline V gene encodes CDR1 LNHDA and CDR2 SQIVND (reference sequence). V lost 6 bases and J lost 3; bases outside the gene matches: 11. The CDR3 has 17 residues. The CDR3 coding sequence is TGTGCCAGTAGAGACATAACTAGCGGGACATTCTACAATGAGCAGTTCTTC. It encodes CASRDITSGTFYNEQFF. Together with reference TRBV19 and TRBJ2-1, the CDR3 gives the full variable domain: DGGITQSPKYLFRKEGQNVTLSCEQNLNHDAMYWYRQDPGQGLRLIYYSQIVNDFQKGDIAEGYSVSREKKESFPLTVTSAQKNPTAFYLCASRDITSGTFYNEQFFGPGTRLTVL.

The rearrangement uses TRBV11-2 and TRBJ1-5; perhaps TRBD1 as D (6 bases). Trimming shortened V by 5 bases and J by 7 bases, and 18 bases separated the two germline ends. Germline V gene sequence: CDR1 SGHAT, CDR2 FQNNGV. The CDR3 has 15 residues. This CDR3 is CASSPMGGPKQPQHF. The DNA for the CDR3 is TGTGCCAGCAGCCCGATGGGGGGGCCGAAACAGCCCCAGCATTTT.

This clonotype was recorded a few times. The V call is TRBV14, the J call TRBJ1-5; a possible D gene is TRBD1 (6 bases). The germline CDR1 and CDR2 sequences are SGHDN and FVKESK. The CDR3 is made up of 17 amino acids. Trimming shortened V by 6 bases and J by 5 bases, and 23 bases separated the two germline ends. CDR3 nucleotides: TGTGCCAGCAGACTAAAAAAAAGTCAGGGGTTAGATCAGCCCCAGCATTTT. This codes for CASRLKKSQGLDQPQHF.

This rearrangement joins TRBV3-1 to TRBJ1-6; D gene ambiguous. The CDR3 consists of 14 residues. Germline V gene data show CDR1 as LGHDT and CDR2 as YNNKEL (reference sequence). Trimming cost V 1 base and J 9 bases, with 10 bases left between them. In nucleotides, the CDR3 is TGTGCCAGCAGCCAAGGGAGATCGCCTTCACCCCTCCACTTT. It codes for CASSQGRSPSPLHF.

The rearrangement links TRBV2 to TRBJ2-4; D uncertain. The length of the CDR3 is 14 residues. Germline V gives CDR1 SNHLY, CDR2 FYNNEI. V lost 6 bases and J 6 bases, leaving 15 bases between the germline ends. The DNA of the CDR3 is TGTGCCAGCAGCCAAGTCGCCCAGGCAAACATTCAGTACTTC. This encodes CASSQVAQANIQYF. The complete variable domain, with remaining parts taken from reference TRBV2 and TRBJ2-4, reads EPEVTQTPSHQVTQMGQEVILRCVPISNHLYFYWYRQILGQKVEFLVSFYNNEISEKSEIFDDQFSVERPDGSNFTLKIRSTKLEDSAMYFCASSQVAQANIQYFGAGTRLSVL.

This clonotype has ten or more counts. This chain links TRBV6-1 with TRBJ2-7; 10 bases match TRBD2. The CDR3 runs 15 residues. Germline trimming cut 6 bases from V and 2 bases from J; bases unmatched to any gene: 7. Germline V gene lookup returns CDR1 MNHNS and CDR2 SASEGT. The DNA of the CDR3 is TGTGCCAGCAGCCTTCTAGCGGGAGAACCCTACGAGCAGTACTTC. It yields the protein CASSLLAGEPYEQYF.

The V call is TRBV11-2, the J call TRBJ1-1; D not resolved. Looked up from germline, CDR1 is SGHAT and CDR2 is FQNNGV. This CDR3 is 16 amino acids long. Trimming removed 1 base at V and 5 bases at J, with 17 bases between. The DNA of the CDR3 is TGTGCCAGCAGCTTAGTAAAGTCCCCGAGAGAAACTGAAGCTTTCTTT. Translation: CASSLVKSPRETEAFF. Full variable domain (remainder filled in from reference TRBV11-2 and TRBJ1-1): EAGVAQSPRYKIIEKRQSVAFWCNPISGHATLYWYQQILGQGPKLLIQFQNNGVVDDSQLPKDRFSAERLKGVDSTLKIQPAKLEDSAVYLCASSLVKSPRETEAFFGQGTRLTVV.

About this clonotype: A much larger clone is a single base away; this may be a read error. The chain links TRBV12-3 or TRBV12-4 to TRBJ1-6; no definite D call. This CDR3 spans 15 amino acids. The CDR3 DNA follows: TGTACCAGCAGTTTATTTCGGACGGTAAATTCACCCCTCCACTTT. Translating it yields CTSSLFRTVNSPLHF.

The chain employs TRBV5-1 and TRBJ1-1; D perhaps matches TRBD1 (5 bases). Germline lookup yields CDR1 SGHRS and CDR2 YFSETQ. V was trimmed by 3 bases and J by 0 bases, leaving 9 bases between them. This CDR3 is built from 14 residues. CDR3 sequence (DNA): TGCGCCAGCAGCTGGGACGGGATGAACACTGAAGCTTTCTTT. Residues: CASSWDGMNTEAFF. Variable domain in full (rest from reference TRBV5-1 and TRBJ1-1): KAGVTQTPRYLIKTRGQQVTLSCSPISGHRSVSWYQQTPGQGLQFLFEYFSETQRNKGNFPGRFSGRQFSNSRSEMNVSTLELGDSALYLCASSWDGMNTEAFFGQGTRLTVV.

This sequence joins TRBV6-4 and TRBJ2-2; 14 bases are a match to TRBD2. The CDR3 is 22 amino acids. Germline-derived CDR1 and CDR2 are MRHNA and SNTAGT. The V and J ends lost 5 bases and 6 bases, in that order; junction bases with no gene match: 23. Here the CDR3 reads CASSYTRRGTSGSRGAAGELFF. The CDR3 nucleotides are TGTGCCAGCAGTTACACTCGACGGGGGACTAGCGGGAGTAGGGGTGCGGCCGGGGAGCTGTTTTTT.

In this sample, this clonotype turned up many times. J is TRBJ1-1 and V is TRBV28; 9 bases fit TRBD1. CDR3 length equals 14 residues. V lost 7 bases to trimming and J lost 3 bases; unmatched junction nucleotides: 6. In germline, CDR1 is MDHEN, CDR2 SYDVKM. CDR3 DNA: TGTGCCAGCAACCACAGGGGGCGCCACACTGAAGCTTTCTTT. This gives the protein CASNHRGRHTEAFF.